The 23 T cell receptor beta chains below were found in one sample sequenced in a study of blood T cell repertoires in COVID-19. The method was immunoSEQ multiplex PCR; TCRdb's version includes in-frame clones alone and lacks a portion of them. The repertoire has about 160,000 clones, about 87% of them found once; the top ten carry 9% to 12%. The sample was peripheral blood. The receptors derive from a woman aged 70-85 years with COVID-19, enrolled during active disease.

Here the CDR3 reads CAWRKGGGNTGELFF. The DNA for the CDR3 is TGTGCCTGGAGGAAGGGCGGGGGTAACACCGGGGAGCTGTTTTTT. The chain joins TRBV30 to TRBJ2-2; 7 nucleotides agree with TRBD2. Germline CDR1 and CDR2: GTSNPN and SVGIG (reference sequence). The CDR3 extends over 15 amino acids. With V trimmed by 3 bases and J by 2 bases, 6 bases remained unmatched.

This chain uses TRBV30 with TRBJ2-7; 10 nucleotides line up with TRBD1. The CDR3 extends over 13 amino acids. CDR1 is GTSNPN, CDR2 SVGIG, per germline (reference sequence). Trimming took 4 bases from V and 4 from J; bases not matched to a gene: 4. CDR3 sequence reads: CAWKTGGRYEQYF. The CDR3 nucleotides are TGTGCCTGGAAGACAGGGGGCAGGTACGAGCAGTACTTC. Full variable domain (remainder filled in from reference TRBV30 and TRBJ2-7): SQTIHQWPATLVQPVGSPLSLECTVEGTSNPNLYWYRQAAGRGLQLLFYSVGIGQISSEVPQNLSASRPQDRQFILSSKKLLLSDSGFYLCAWKTGGRYEQYFGPGTRLTVT.

The rearrangement uses TRBV9 and TRBJ1-6; no clear D gene. Between the trimmed V and J ends, which lost 0 bases and 10 bases, there was a span of 20 bases. The CDR3 covers 17 residues. Germline assignment: CDR1 SGDLS and CDR2 YYNGEE. CDR3 DNA sequence: TGTGCCAGCAGCGTAGTCGGCAGGCGTTCTGTGGAATCACCCCTCCACTTT. Amino acid sequence: CASSVVGRRSVESPLHF.

This clone has just a few counts. The CDR3 DNA is TGTGCCACCGGGGGGCGGTATAGCAATCAGCCCCAGCATTTT. This encodes CATGGRYSNQPQHF. The genes are TRBV19 and TRBJ1-5; TRBD1 might be the D (6 bases). The germline V gene encodes CDR1 LNHDA and CDR2 SQIVND (reference sequence). V lost 10 bases and J 0 bases, leaving 13 bases between the germline ends. The CDR3 consists of 14 residues.

V usage is TRBV9 and J usage is TRBJ2-3; D is undetermined. Trimming pared 3 bases from V and 5 bases from J, leaving 7 bases between. CDR3 length: 12 residues. Germline CDR1 reads SGDLS; CDR2 reads YYNGEE. The CDR3 DNA is TGTGCCAGCAGCGGAACAGTAGATACGCAGTATTTT. Translating it yields CASSGTVDTQYF.

The V call is TRBV9, the J call TRBJ1-2; 8 bases are shared with TRBD1. The junction had 7 bases not matched to a gene; V was cut back by 1 base and J by 8 bases. The CDR3 is made up of 14 amino acids. CDR1 SGDLS and CDR2 YYNGEE come from the germline V gene. DNA of the CDR3: TGTGCCAGCAGCGTAACCCGACAGGGGCTGGGCTACACCTTC. Its protein product is CASSVTRQGLGYTF.

The CDR3 DNA sequence: TGTGCCACCACAGGAGACAGGAGGTTTCGTTGGGGCGAGCAGTACTTC. The encoded protein is CATTGDRRFRWGEQYF. The chain recombines TRBV21-1 with TRBJ2-7; the D call in the table, TRBD1, was not verified against the DNA. TRBV21-1 is described as a pseudogene. This CDR3 has 16 amino acids.

This clone came up once. The rearrangement uses TRBV5-1 and TRBJ1-4; the D is unclear. V lost 0 bases, J lost 8 bases, and 8 bases lay in between. The germline CDR1 and CDR2 sequences are SGHRS and YFSETQ. The CDR3 loop spans 13 amino acids. The CDR3 here is CASSLGGKEKLFF. The CDR3 DNA reads as TGCGCCAGCAGCTTGGGAGGAAAAGAAAAACTGTTTTTT.

The rearrangement joins TRBV29-1 to TRBJ2-5; 7 positions match TRBD1. The trim removed 4 bases at V and 4 bases at J, leaving 12 bases unmatched. There are 15 residues in the CDR3. Germline V lookup: CDR1 SQVTM, CDR2 ANQGSEA. The CDR3 DNA follows: TGCAGCGTTGGGAAGGGGGCAGGATCTTTAGAGACCCAGTACTTC. Translation: CSVGKGAGSLETQYF.

V usage is TRBV27 and J usage is TRBJ1-3; a weak D match, TRBD1 (5 bases). The germline V gene encodes CDR1 MNHEY and CDR2 SMNVEV (reference sequence). CDR3 length: 14 residues. Between the trimmed V and J ends, which lost 8 bases and 0 bases, there was a span of 11 bases. The CDR3 spells CASLNQGSGNTIYF. For the CDR3, the DNA is TGTGCCAGCCTAAATCAGGGCTCTGGAAACACCATATATTTT.

The V gene is TRBV19, the J gene TRBJ1-5; 9 positions match TRBD1. Germline assignment: CDR1 LNHDA and CDR2 SQIVND (reference sequence). Trimming at V came to 0 bases and at J to 7 bases, leaving 13 bases not matched to a gene. This CDR3 contains 18 residues. The CDR3 DNA reads TGTGCCAGTAGTATAGATCTAATAAGGGGACAGGGTATACAGCCCCAGCATTTT. This encodes CASSIDLIRGQGIQPQHF.

The chain joins TRBV28 to TRBJ1-5, with 9 bases identical to TRBD1. There are 16 residues in the CDR3. Germline V gives CDR1 MDHEN, CDR2 SYDVKM. V trimming: 5 bases; J trimming: 5 bases; junction bases outside the gene matches: 10. The CDR3 reads CASSVHRGLGDQPQHF. The CDR3 bases are TGTGCCAGCAGTGTCCACAGGGGGCTGGGTGATCAGCCCCAGCATTTT.

This chain links TRBV13 with TRBJ2-7; perhaps TRBD2 as D (5 bases). The CDR3 has 16 amino acids. The V gene's germline CDR1 is PRHDT and CDR2 FYEKMQ (reference sequence). V lost 0 bases, J lost 5 bases, and 17 bases lay in between. The CDR3 DNA reads TGTGCCAGCAGCTTAGGCCTCGGGGTGGCCCTACACGAGCAGTACTTC. This codes for CASSLGLGVALHEQYF.

CDR3: CAALDRRNTEAFF. The CDR3 DNA follows: TGTGCCGCCCTGGACAGGAGGAACACTGAAGCTTTCTTT. The chain joins TRBV28 to TRBJ1-1; 7 positions agree with TRBD1. The CDR3 extends over 13 amino acids. Unmatched junction bases numbered 7, after V lost 11 bases and J lost 1 base. Germline-derived CDR1 and CDR2 are MDHEN and SYDVKM.

The chain uses TRBV30 and TRBJ2-1; D perhaps matches TRBD1 (6 bases). The germline V gene has CDR1 GTSNPN and CDR2 SVGIG (reference sequence). V dropped 2 bases and J dropped 6 bases, with 14 bases sitting between them. The length of the CDR3 is 14 residues. CDR3 loop: CAWSPPGTPNEQFF. The CDR3 region has the DNA TGTGCCTGGAGTCCCCCCGGGACACCCAATGAGCAGTTCTTC.

The chain recombines TRBV6-6 with TRBJ1-2; 11 nucleotides line up with TRBD1. This CDR3 spans 15 amino acids. Germline V gives CDR1 MNHNY, CDR2 SVGAGI (reference sequence). Losses at the gene ends were 5 bases for V and 3 bases for J; bases not matched to a gene: 5. The CDR3 nucleotides are TGTGCCAGCAGTGAGCCGGGACAGGGGGACTATGGCTACACCTTC. Its translation: CASSEPGQGDYGYTF.

The V gene is TRBV28, the J gene TRBJ1-2, with D tentatively TRBD1 (5 bases). The CDR3 runs 17 residues. V was clipped by 2 bases and J by 5 bases, with 21 bases between them. Germline V lookup: CDR1 MDHEN, CDR2 SYDVKM. The CDR3 region has the DNA TGTGCCAGCAGTTTAACCCATGTACTCACGGGACTTTATGGCTACACCTTC. It yields the protein CASSLTHVLTGLYGYTF.

The CDR3 spells CASSEAHIVAFF. CDR3 DNA: TGTGCCAGCAGTGAAGCGCATATAGTAGCTTTCTTT. This chain links TRBV6-1 with TRBJ1-1; no firm D call. Germline assignment: CDR1 MNHNS and CDR2 SASEGT. This CDR3 region has 12 residues. Trimming left V 0 bases short and J 10 bases short, with 9 bases between.

The rearrangement uses TRBV5-6 and TRBJ1-4; the match to TRBD1 covers 11 bases. V dropped 0 bases and J dropped 4; count of bases not matched to a gene: 5. Germline loops: CDR1 SGHDT, CDR2 YYEEEE. CDR3 length: 17 residues. The DNA for the CDR3 is TGTGCCAGCAGCTTGGTGGACAGGGGGCGGATTAATGAAAAACTGTTTTTT. Its protein product is CASSLVDRGRINEKLFF.

The V gene is TRBV5-1, the J gene TRBJ2-1, with TRBD2 identical over 10 bases. Trimming took 2 bases from V and 0 from J; bases not matched to a gene: 2. Germline assignment: CDR1 SGHRS and CDR2 YFSETQ. This CDR3 has 16 amino acids. Written as DNA, the CDR3 is TGCGCCAGCAGCTTAGCGGGGGGGCACTCCTACAATGAGCAGTTCTTC. It translates to CASSLAGGHSYNEQFF.

The chain couples TRBV19 to TRBJ1-4, with D possibly TRBD1 on 5 matching bases. This CDR3 is 14 amino acids long. Trimming cost V 3 bases and J 8 bases, with 13 bases left between them. CDR1 and CDR2 (germline): LNHDA, SQIVND (reference sequence). CDR3: CASSIFGGFEKLFF. Here the CDR3 DNA reads TGTGCCAGTAGTATTTTTGGGGGGTTCGAAAAACTGTTTTTT.

V usage is TRBV28 and J usage is TRBJ1-2; D remains unclear. Germline V gene lookup returns CDR1 MDHEN and CDR2 SYDVKM. The CDR3 runs to 14 residues. V lost 7 bases, J lost 7 bases, and 19 bases lay in between. The CDR3 DNA reads TGTGCCAGCAACCCGCTGGACCCTGGAGGTGGCTACACCTTC. Translating it yields CASNPLDPGGGYTF.

The chain links TRBV7-9 to TRBJ1-1; 10 nucleotides line up with TRBD1. The germline gives CDR1 SEHNR, CDR2 FQNEAQ (reference sequence). There are 15 residues in the CDR3. The junction had 8 bases not matched to a gene; V was cut back by 5 bases and J by 5 bases. CDR3 loop: CASSQGGQGRTEAFF. The CDR3 DNA is TGTGCCAGCAGCCAGGGGGGACAGGGGCGGACTGAAGCTTTCTTT.